Sequencing of this TCR beta chain was carried out in a study of blood T cell repertoires in COVID-19. Study-wide background: The cDNA or gDNA used as material had been derived from T cells, B-cell-depleted T cells, or PBMCs.

The CDR3 is made up of 13 amino acids. Per germline, CDR1 SNHLY and CDR2 FYNNEI. V was pared by 6 bases and J by 2 bases, with 3 bases of the junction left unmatched. Per the original methods: Amplification with reference gene primers provided the estimates of nucleated cell counts. Produced via immunoSEQ multiplex PCR; TCRdb's table is partial and in-frame only. For V, J and clone size, that table is used; D and trimming come from the DNA. The table has some 96,000 clones, 85% seen once. The sequenced sample was peripheral blood. The TCR sequence derives from a man aged 45-65 years with active or convalescent COVID-19. J is TRBJ1-2 and V is TRBV2; 7 positions match TRBD1. CDR3 DNA: TGTGCCAGCAGGGAGACAGGGAACTATGGCTACACCTTC. Translating it yields CASRETGNYGYTF.